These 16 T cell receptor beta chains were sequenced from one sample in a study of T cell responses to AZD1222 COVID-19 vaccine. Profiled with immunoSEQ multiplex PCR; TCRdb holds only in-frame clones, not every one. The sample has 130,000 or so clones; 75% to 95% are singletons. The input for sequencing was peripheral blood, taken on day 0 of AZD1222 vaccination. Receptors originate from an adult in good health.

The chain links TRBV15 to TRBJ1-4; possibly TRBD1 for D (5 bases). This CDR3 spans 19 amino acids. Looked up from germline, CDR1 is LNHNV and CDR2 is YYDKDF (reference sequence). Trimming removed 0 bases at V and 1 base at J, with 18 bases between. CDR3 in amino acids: CATSRDGLVGGRTNEKLFF. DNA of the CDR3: TGTGCCACCAGCAGAGATGGGCTCGTCGGGGGACGAACTAATGAAAAACTGTTTTTT.

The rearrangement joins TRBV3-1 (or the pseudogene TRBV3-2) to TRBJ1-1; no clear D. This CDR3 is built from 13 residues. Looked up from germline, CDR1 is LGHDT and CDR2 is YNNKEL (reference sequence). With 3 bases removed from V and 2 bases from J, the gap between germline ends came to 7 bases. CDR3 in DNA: TGTGCCAGCAGCCAGATTGGTAACACTGAAGCTTTCTTT. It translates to CASSQIGNTEAFF.

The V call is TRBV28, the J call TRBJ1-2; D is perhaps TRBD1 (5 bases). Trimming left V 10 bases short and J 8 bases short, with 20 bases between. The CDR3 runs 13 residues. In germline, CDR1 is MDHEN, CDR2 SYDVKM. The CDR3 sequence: CATGPRGLFGYTF. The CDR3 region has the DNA TGTGCCACCGGACCCCGGGGCCTATTCGGCTACACCTTC.

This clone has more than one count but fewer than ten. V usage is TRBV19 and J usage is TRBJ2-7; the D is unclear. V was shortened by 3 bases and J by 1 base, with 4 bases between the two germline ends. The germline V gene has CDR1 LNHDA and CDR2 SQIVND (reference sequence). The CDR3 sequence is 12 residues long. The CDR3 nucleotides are TGTGCCAGTAGTATTTCGTCCTACGAGCAGTACTTC. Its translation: CASSISSYEQYF.

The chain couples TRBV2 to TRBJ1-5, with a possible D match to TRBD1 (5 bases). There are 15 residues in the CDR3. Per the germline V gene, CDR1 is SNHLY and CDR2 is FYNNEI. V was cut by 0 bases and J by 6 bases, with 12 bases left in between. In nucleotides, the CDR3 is TGTGCCAGCAGTGAAGCAGGGGTTGGAGGTCAGCCCCAGCATTTT. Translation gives CASSEAGVGGQPQHF.

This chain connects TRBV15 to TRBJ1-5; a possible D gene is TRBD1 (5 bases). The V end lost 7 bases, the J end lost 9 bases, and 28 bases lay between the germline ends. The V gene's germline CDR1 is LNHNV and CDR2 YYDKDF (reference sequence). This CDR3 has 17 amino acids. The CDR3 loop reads CATTPATKLGLSRPQHF. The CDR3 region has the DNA TGTGCCACCACTCCGGCCACAAAATTGGGACTTTCACGGCCCCAGCATTTT.

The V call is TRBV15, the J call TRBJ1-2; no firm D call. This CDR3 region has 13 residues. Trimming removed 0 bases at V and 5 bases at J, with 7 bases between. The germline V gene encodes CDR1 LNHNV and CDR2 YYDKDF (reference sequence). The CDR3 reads CATSRDPGYGYTF. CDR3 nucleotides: TGTGCCACCAGCAGAGATCCAGGTTATGGCTACACCTTC.

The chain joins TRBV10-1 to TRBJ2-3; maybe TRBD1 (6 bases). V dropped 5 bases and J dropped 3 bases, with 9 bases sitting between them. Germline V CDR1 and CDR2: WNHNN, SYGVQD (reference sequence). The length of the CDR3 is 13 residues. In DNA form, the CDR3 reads TGCGCCAGCAGTATTCAGGGGACAGATACGCAGTATTTT. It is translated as CASSIQGTDTQYF.

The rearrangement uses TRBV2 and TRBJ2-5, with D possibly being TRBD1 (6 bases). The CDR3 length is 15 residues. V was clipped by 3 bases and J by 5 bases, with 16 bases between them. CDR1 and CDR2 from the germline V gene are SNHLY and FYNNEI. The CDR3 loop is CASSEAGEFIETQYF. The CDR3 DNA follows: TGTGCCAGCAGTGAGGCAGGGGAATTTATTGAGACCCAGTACTTC.

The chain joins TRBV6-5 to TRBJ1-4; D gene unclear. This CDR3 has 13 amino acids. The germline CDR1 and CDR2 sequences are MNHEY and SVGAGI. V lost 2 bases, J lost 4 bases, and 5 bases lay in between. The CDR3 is CASSYRSNEKLFF. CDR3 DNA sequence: TGTGCCAGCAGTTACCGCAGTAATGAAAAACTGTTTTTT.

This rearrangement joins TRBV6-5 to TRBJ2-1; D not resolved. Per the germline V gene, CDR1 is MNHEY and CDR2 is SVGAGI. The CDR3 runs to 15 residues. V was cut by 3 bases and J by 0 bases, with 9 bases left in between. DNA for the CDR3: TGTGCCAGCAGTTATGATCCGAGCTCCTACAATGAGCAGTTCTTC. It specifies CASSYDPSSYNEQFF.

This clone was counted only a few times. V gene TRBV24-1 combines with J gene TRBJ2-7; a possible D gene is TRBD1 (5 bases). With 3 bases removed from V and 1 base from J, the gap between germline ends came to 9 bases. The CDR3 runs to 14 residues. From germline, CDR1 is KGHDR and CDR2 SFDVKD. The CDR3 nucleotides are TGTGCCACCAGTGATGGGGCCCCTTCCTACGAGCAGTACTTC. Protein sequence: CATSDGAPSYEQYF.

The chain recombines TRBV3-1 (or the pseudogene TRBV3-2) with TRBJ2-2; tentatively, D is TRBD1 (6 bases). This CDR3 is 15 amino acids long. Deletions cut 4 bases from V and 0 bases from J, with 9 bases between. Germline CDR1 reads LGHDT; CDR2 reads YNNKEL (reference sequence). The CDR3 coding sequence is TGTGCCAGCAGCCGGACAGTCGCGAACACCGGGGAGCTGTTTTTT. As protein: CASSRTVANTGELFF.

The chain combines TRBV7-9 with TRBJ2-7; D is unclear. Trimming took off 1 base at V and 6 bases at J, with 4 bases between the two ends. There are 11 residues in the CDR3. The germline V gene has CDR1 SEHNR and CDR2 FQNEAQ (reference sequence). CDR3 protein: CASSLDREQYF. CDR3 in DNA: TGTGCCAGCAGCTTAGATCGCGAGCAGTACTTC.

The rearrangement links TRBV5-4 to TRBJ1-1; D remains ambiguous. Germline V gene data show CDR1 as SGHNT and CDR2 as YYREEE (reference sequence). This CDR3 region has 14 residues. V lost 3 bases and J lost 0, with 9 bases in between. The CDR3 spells CASSSTLLNTEAFF. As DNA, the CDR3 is TGTGCCAGCAGCTCAACCCTTTTGAACACTGAAGCTTTCTTT.

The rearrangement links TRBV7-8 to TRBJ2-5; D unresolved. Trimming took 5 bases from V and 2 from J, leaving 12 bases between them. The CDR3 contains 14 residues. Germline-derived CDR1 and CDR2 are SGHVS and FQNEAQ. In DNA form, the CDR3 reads TGTGCCAGCAGCCGACAAGCTGCTCAAGAGACCCAGTACTTC. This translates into CASSRQAAQETQYF.